This passage covers 4 T cell receptor beta chains from one sample sequenced in a study of CD8 T cells in Susac syndrome. About 0.45 to 1 ug RNA was reverse transcribed with random hexamers. TCRdb redid the calling of the immunoSEQ multiplex PCR reads with MiXCR, one entry per CDR3 protein. The repertoire holds about 210,000 distinct CDR3 sequences, with approximately 95% as singletons. Sequenced sample: CD4+ T cells from PBMCs. Receptors were obtained from a human donor with multiple sclerosis.

V and J are TRBV6-5 and TRBJ1-5; no firm D call. CDR1 and CDR2 from the germline V gene are MNHEY and SVGAGI. V lost 0 bases and J lost 3, with 12 bases in between. The CDR3 has 16 residues. CDR3 sequence reads: CASSYSSVGLNQPQHF. The CDR3 DNA reads TGTGCCAGCAGTTACTCGTCGGTCGGCCTCAATCAGCCCCAGCATTTT.

The rearrangement uses TRBV6-5 and TRBJ2-5; D remains ambiguous. The germline V gene encodes CDR1 MNHEY and CDR2 SVGAGI. CDR3 length equals 13 residues. V lost 6 bases to trimming and J lost 4 bases, with 12 bases between them. The CDR3 sequence is CASSSRTLETQYF. In DNA form, the CDR3 reads TGTGCCAGCAGCTCTCGGACGTTAGAGACCCAGTACTTC.

The chain uses TRBV29-1 and TRBJ2-5; 8 nucleotides line up with TRBD2. The ends lost 3 bases at V and 2 bases at J; junction bases unmatched: 2. The germline V gene has CDR1 SQVTM and CDR2 ANQGSEA. This CDR3 comprises 13 residues. The CDR3 nucleotides are TGCAGCGTTGAGCGGGGGGCACAAGAGACCCAGTACTTC. It specifies CSVERGAQETQYF. Full variable domain (remainder filled in from reference TRBV29-1 and TRBJ2-5): SAVISQKPSRDICQRGTSLTIQCQVDSQVTMMFWYRQQPGQSLTLIATANQGSEATYESGFVIDKFPISRPNLTFSTLTVSNMSPEDSSIYLCSVERGAQETQYFGPGTRLLVL.

The rearrangement uses TRBV7-3 and TRBJ1-6; D is uncertain. The CDR3 has 15 residues. The germline V and J ends were trimmed by 1 base and 8 bases, with 12 bases remaining between them. Germline V gene sequence: CDR1 SGHTA, CDR2 FQGTGA. CDR3 DNA sequence: TGTGCCAGCAGCTTAAGGGCAGGTGGGGATTCACCCCTCCACTTT. It codes for CASSLRAGGDSPLHF.